The count of the clone carrying this T cell receptor (beta chain) is one. No antigen is known for it. J was trimmed by 2 bases and V by 4 bases; bases with no gene match: 8. The CDR3 is 15 residues long. In germline, CDR1 is MDHEN, CDR2 SYDVKM. The sample originates from a study of CD8 T cells in Susac syndrome. Overall study context: The Susac syndrome patients that were sequenced included more than 5 with active disease and roughly 8 in remission. The Susac syndrome patients were therapy-naive, on corticosteroids, or on intravenous immunoglobulin alone at blood draw. Study results and limitations: CD8+ clonal expansion in Susac was maximal in TEMRA cells and in active patients. As the study acknowledged, the number of individuals in its TCR sequencing and HLA analysis was relatively small.

RNA in amounts of about 0.5 to 1 ug was reverse transcribed with random hexamers. TCRdb reprocessed the immunoSEQ multiplex PCR reads with MiXCR, giving one entry per CDR3 protein. The profile shows some 200,000 distinct CDR3 sequences, approximately 95% of them singletons. The chain links TRBV28 to TRBJ2-7; 7 bases align to TRBD1. The sample comprised CD8+ T cells from PBMCs. The clonotype comes from a human donor with Susac syndrome. CDR3 nucleotides: TGTGCCAGCAGTTCAGGATACGACAGGGCCTACGAGCAGTACTTC. This gives the protein CASSSGYDRAYEQYF.